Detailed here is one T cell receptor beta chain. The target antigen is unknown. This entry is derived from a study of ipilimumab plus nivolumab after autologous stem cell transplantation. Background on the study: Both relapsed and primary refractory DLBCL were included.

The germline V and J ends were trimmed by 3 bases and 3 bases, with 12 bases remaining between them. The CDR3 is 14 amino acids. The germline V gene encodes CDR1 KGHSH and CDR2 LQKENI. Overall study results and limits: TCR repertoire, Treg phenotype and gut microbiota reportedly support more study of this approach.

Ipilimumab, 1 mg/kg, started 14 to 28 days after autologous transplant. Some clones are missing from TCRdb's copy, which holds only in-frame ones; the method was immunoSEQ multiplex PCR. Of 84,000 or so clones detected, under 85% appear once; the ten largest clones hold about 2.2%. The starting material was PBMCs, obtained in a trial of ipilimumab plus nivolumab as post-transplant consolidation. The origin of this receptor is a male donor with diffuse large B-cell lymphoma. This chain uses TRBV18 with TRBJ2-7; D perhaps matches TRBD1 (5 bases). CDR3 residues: CASSPPDSRYEQYF. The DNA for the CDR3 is TGTGCCAGCTCACCGCCCGACAGTCGCTACGAGCAGTACTTC.